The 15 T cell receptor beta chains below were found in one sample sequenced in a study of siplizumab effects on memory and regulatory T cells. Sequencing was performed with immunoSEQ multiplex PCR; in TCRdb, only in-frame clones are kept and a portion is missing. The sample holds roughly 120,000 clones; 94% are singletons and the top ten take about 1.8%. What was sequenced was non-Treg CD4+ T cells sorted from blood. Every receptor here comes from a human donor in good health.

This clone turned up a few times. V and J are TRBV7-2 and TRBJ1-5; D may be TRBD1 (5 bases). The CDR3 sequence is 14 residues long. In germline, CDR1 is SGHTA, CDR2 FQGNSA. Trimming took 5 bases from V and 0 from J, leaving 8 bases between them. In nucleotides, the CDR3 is TGTGCCAGCAGCGTAAGGGGTAGCAATCAGCCCCAGCATTTT. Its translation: CASSVRGSNQPQHF.

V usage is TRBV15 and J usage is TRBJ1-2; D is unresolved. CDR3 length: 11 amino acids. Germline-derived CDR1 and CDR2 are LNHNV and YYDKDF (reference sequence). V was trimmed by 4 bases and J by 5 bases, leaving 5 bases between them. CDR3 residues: CATSNLYGYTF. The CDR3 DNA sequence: TGTGCCACCAGCAATTTATATGGCTACACCTTC.

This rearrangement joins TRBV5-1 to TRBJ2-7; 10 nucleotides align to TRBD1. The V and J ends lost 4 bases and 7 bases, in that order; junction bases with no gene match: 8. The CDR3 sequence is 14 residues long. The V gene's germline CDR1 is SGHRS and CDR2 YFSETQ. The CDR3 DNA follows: TGCGCCAGCAGCAATCGACAGGGGGCAGATGAGCAGTACTTC. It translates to CASSNRQGADEQYF.

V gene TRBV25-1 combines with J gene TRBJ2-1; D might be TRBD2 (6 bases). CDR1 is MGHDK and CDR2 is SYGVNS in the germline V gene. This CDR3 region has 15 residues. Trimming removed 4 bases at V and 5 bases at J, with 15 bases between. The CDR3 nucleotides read TGTGCCAGCAGTGGGGGCGGGACCTTACACAATGAGCAGTTCTTC. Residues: CASSGGGTLHNEQFF.

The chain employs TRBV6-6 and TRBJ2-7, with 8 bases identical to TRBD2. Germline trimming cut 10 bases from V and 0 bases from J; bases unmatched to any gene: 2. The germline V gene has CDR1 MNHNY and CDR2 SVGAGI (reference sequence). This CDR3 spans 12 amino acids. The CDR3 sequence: CAIGGGSYEQYF. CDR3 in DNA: TGTGCCATCGGGGGGGGCTCCTACGAGCAGTACTTC.

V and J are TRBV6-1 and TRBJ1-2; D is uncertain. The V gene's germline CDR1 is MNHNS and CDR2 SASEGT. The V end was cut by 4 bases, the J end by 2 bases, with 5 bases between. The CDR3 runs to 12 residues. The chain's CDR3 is CASSVANYGYTF. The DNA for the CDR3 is TGTGCCAGCAGTGTAGCAAACTATGGCTACACCTTC.

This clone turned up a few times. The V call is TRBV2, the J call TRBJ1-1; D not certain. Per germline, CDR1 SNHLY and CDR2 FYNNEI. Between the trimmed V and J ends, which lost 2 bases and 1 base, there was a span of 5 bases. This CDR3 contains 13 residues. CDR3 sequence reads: CASSETPNTEAFF. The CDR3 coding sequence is TGTGCCAGCAGTGAAACACCGAACACTGAAGCTTTCTTT.

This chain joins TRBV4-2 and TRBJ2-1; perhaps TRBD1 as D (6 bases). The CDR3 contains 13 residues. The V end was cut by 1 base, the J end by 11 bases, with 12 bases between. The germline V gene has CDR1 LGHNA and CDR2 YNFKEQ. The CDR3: CASSQGLRDKQFF. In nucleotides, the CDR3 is TGTGCCAGCAGCCAAGGGTTGAGGGACAAGCAGTTCTTC.

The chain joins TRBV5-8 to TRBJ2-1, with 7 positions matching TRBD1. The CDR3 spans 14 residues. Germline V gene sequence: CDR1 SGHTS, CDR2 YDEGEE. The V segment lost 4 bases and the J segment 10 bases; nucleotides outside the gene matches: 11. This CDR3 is CASSPKGGVREQFF. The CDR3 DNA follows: TGTGCCAGCAGCCCTAAAGGGGGCGTTAGAGAGCAGTTCTTC.

CDR3 region: CASSYSKVAGNSPLHF. The CDR3 bases are TGTGCCAGCAGTTACTCGAAGGTCGCGGGTAATTCACCCCTCCACTTT. V gene TRBV6-5 combines with J gene TRBJ1-6, with D unclear. Trimming took 0 bases from V and 6 from J, leaving 12 bases between them. There are 16 residues in the CDR3. CDR1 and CDR2 from the germline V gene are MNHEY and SVGAGI.

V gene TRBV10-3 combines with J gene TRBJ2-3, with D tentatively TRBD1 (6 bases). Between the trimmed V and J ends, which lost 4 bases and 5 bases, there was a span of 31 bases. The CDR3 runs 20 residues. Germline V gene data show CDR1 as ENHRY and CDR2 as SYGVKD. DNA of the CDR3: TGTGCCATCAGTGGTTGGGACACCAACCCCACAAGCGCAGGGATAGATACGCAGTATTTT. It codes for CAISGWDTNPTSAGIDTQYF.

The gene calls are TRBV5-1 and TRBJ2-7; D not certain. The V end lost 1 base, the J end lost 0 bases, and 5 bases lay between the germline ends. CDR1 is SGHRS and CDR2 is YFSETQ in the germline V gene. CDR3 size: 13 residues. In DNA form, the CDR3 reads TGCGCCAGCAGCTTGTTAGGCTCCTACGAGCAGTACTTC. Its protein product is CASSLLGSYEQYF.

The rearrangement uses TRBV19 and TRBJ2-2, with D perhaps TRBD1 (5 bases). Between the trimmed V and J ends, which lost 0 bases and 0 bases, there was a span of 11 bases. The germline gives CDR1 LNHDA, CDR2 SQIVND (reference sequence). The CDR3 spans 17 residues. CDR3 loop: CASSIDVKGSNTGELFF. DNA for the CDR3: TGTGCCAGTAGTATAGATGTAAAGGGGTCGAACACCGGGGAGCTGTTTTTT.

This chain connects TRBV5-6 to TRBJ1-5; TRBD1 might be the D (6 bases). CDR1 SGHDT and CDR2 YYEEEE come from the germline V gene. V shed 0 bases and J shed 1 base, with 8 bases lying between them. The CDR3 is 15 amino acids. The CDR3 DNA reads TGTGCCAGCAGCTTGGCGGACAGAAGCAATCAGCCCCAGCATTTT. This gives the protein CASSLADRSNQPQHF.

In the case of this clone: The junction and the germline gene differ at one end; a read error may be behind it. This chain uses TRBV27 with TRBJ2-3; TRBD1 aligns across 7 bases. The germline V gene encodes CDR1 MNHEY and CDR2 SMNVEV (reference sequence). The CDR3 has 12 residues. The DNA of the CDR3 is TGTGCCAGCAGTTCCTCACCGGGACAGCATACTTTT. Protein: CASSSSPGQHTF.